This T cell receptor beta chain was sequenced in a study of OX40 agonist ivuxolimab in advanced cancers. Study overall: People in dose escalation had one of these cancers: hepatocellular carcinoma, melanoma, renal cell or head and neck cancer.

Measured with immunoSEQ multiplex PCR; TCRdb has only the in-frame clones, and not every one. The sample contains about 18,000 clones, about 89% of which appear only once. The CDR3 consists of 12 residues. Germline V gene data show CDR1 as MGHDK and CDR2 as SYGVNS. V gave up 4 bases and J gave up 1 base, with 5 bases separating them. This TCR came from an adult with an advanced solid tumor such as melanoma, head and neck, liver or kidney cancer. The sample in question was CD4+ or CD8+ T cells sorted from blood, obtained in a trial of the OX40 agonist ivuxolimab. The chain links TRBV25-1 to TRBJ2-7; the D is unclear. The CDR3 here is CASSVSSYEQYF. In DNA, the CDR3 is TGTGCCAGCAGTGTGAGTTCCTACGAGCAGTACTTC.